Detailed here is one TCR beta chain. This specimen comes from a study of blood T cell repertoires in COVID-19. Turning to the study itself: COVID-19 samples collected from the United States, Italy and Spain covered acute and convalescent phases. Nucleic acid was either cDNA or gDNA, and it came from T cells, B-cell-depleted T cells, or PBMCs.

In the authors' methods: Amplification of reference gene primers provided the estimated nucleated cell counts. The table came from immunoSEQ multiplex PCR; TCRdb's copy has only in-frame clones and leaves some out. That table is the source of V, J and clone size, and D and trimming were worked out from the DNA. The profile shows 200,000 to 300,000 clones, approximately 82% of them singletons. Sequenced: peripheral blood. This receptor was identified in a woman at least 80 years old with acute or convalescent COVID-19.

DNA of the CDR3: TGTGCCAGCAGTCCGAGACAGGGAAGGACCCCTAACACTGAAGCTTTCTTT. Its translation is CASSPRQGRTPNTEAFF. The V gene is TRBV28, the J gene TRBJ1-1, with 7 bases lining up with TRBD1. Germline V gene sequence: CDR1 MDHEN, CDR2 SYDVKM. The CDR3 totals 17 residues. J gave up 2 bases and V 5 bases, and 14 bases lay outside the gene matches. Full variable domain (outside the CDR3, taken from reference TRBV28 and TRBJ1-1): DVKVTQSSRYLVKRTGEKVFLECVQDMDHENMFWYRQDPGLGLRLIYFSYDVKMKEKGDIPEGYSVSREKKERFSLILESASTNQTSMYLCASSPRQGRTPNTEAFFGQGTRLTVV.